These 7 T cell receptor beta chains were sequenced from one sample in a study of metastatic and nonmetastatic thyroid tumors. All patients were untreated before thyroid surgery. TCRdb used MiXCR to call clones anew from the PCR reads. The sample yields nearly 25,000 clones, under 15% seen once. Sequenced sample: blood. The receptors were sampled from a female donor with papillary thyroid cancer or a benign thyroid nodule (not recorded which). Some clones in this sample may be carry-over from other donors' samples.

This clone has at least ten counts. The chain joins TRBV9 to TRBJ2-3; D possibly uses TRBD1 or TRBD2 (5 bases each). CDR3 length equals 16 residues. Trimming left V 0 bases short and J 0 bases short, with 11 bases between. Germline values: CDR1 SGDLS, CDR2 YYNGEE. Here the CDR3 DNA reads TGTGCCAGCAGCGTAGCAGGGACGCTCAGCACAGATACGCAGTATTTT. Protein: CASSVAGTLSTDTQYF.

This clone was observed many times. The chain carries TRBV18 and TRBJ1-5; D not resolved. V lost 6 bases to trimming and J lost 2 bases, with 11 bases between them. The CDR3 has 14 amino acids. Germline CDR1 reads KGHSH; CDR2 reads LQKENI. In DNA, the CDR3 is TGTGCCAGCTCTCCAAACAAGGGCAATCAGCCCCAGCATTTT. Translated: CASSPNKGNQPQHF. Together with reference TRBV18 and TRBJ1-5, the CDR3 gives the full variable domain: NAGVMQNPRHLVRRRGQEARLRCSPMKGHSHVYWYRQLPEEGLKFMVYLQKENIIDESGMPKERFSAEFPKEGPSILRIQQVVRGDSAAYFCASSPNKGNQPQHFGDGTRLSIL.

This clone was recorded many times. This sequence joins TRBV7-9 and TRBJ1-6, with a possible D match to TRBD1 (6 bases). From germline, CDR1 is SEHNR and CDR2 FQNEAQ (reference sequence). V dropped 1 base and J dropped 6 bases, with 10 bases sitting between them. CDR3 length equals 15 residues. CDR3 amino acids: CASSLGGARNSPLHF. CDR3 DNA: TGTGCCAGCAGCTTAGGGGGGGCGCGTAATTCACCCCTCCACTTT.

This clone has ten or more counts. J is TRBJ2-3 and V is TRBV11-2, with 7 bases lining up with TRBD1. The CDR3 is 15 residues long. Germline values: CDR1 SGHAT, CDR2 FQNNGV. The J segment lost 8 bases and the V segment lost 6 bases, leaving 14 bases of the junction unmatched. CDR3 DNA sequence: TGTGCCAGCAGACCCGCCGGGACAGCCTTGTTTACGCAGTATTTT. Its translation: CASRPAGTALFTQYF. Based on the CDR3 plus reference TRBV11-2 and TRBJ2-3, the full variable domain is EAGVAQSPRYKIIEKRQSVAFWCNPISGHATLYWYQQILGQGPKLLIQFQNNGVVDDSQLPKDRFSAERLKGVDSTLKIQPAKLEDSAVYLCASRPAGTALFTQYFGPGTRLTVL.

The sample holds many counts of this clone. V and J are TRBV19 and TRBJ2-4; tentative D call: TRBD1 (5 bases). Germline CDR1 LNHDA, CDR2 SQIVND (reference sequence). V was trimmed by 5 bases and J by 0 bases, leaving 11 bases between them. The CDR3 length is 15 residues. The chain's CDR3 is CASSPGSSAKNIQYF. CDR3 nucleotides: TGTGCCAGTAGTCCAGGGTCCTCAGCCAAAAACATTCAGTACTTC.

In its sample, this clone was seen a few times. This chain links TRBV19 with TRBJ2-1, with D tentatively TRBD1 or TRBD2 (5 bases each). The germline gives CDR1 LNHDA, CDR2 SQIVND (reference sequence). CDR3 size: 13 residues. The ends were cut back, 5 bases at V and 8 bases at J, with 13 bases in the middle. The CDR3 here is CASSYHGDHEQFF. DNA for the CDR3: TGTGCCAGTAGTTACCACGGGGACCATGAGCAGTTCTTC. The full variable domain, with the rest looked up from reference TRBV19 and TRBJ2-1, is DGGITQSPKYLFRKEGQNVTLSCEQNLNHDAMYWYRQDPGQGLRLIYYSQIVNDFQKGDIAEGYSVSREKKESFPLTVTSAQKNPTAFYLCASSYHGDHEQFFGPGTRLTVL.

The table lists this clone with many counts. This chain connects TRBV27 to TRBJ1-1, with 7 bases aligning to TRBD1. Germline V gene data show CDR1 as MNHEY and CDR2 as SMNVEV (reference sequence). Trimming took 3 bases from V and 7 from J; bases not matched to a gene: 14. This CDR3 region has 16 residues. The CDR3 spells CASSFRKGAHIGEAFF. The CDR3 nucleotides read TGTGCCAGCAGTTTTAGGAAGGGGGCGCATATCGGTGAAGCTTTCTTT.